The rows below give T cell receptor beta chains drawn from one sample of a study of OX40 agonist ivuxolimab in advanced cancers. Some clones are missing from TCRdb's copy, which holds only in-frame ones; the method was immunoSEQ multiplex PCR. The sample lists about 59,000 clones; 80% to 90% were seen once. The source was CD4+ or CD8+ T cells sorted from blood, collected in a trial of the OX40 agonist ivuxolimab. These receptors were obtained from an adult with an advanced solid tumor such as melanoma, head and neck, liver or kidney cancer. The CDR3 runs from the conserved cysteine through the conserved F or W. The D gene is left open where the match is weak. Clone size is not always given. Where it is, it says once, few, many or a class for expanded clones.

D gene	V gene	clone size	CDR3 length	J gene	CDR3 protein	CDR3 DNA
TRBD1	TRBV6-1	few	16	TRBJ2-3	CASSVTTGGGTDTQYF	TGTGCCAGCAGTGTAACCACAGGGGGCGGCACAGATACGCAGTATTTT
.	TRBV2	.	14	TRBJ2-5	CASSEGRGRETQYF	TGTGCCAGCAGTGAAGGTAGAGGGAGGGAGACCCAGTACTTC
.	TRBV6-1	.	12	TRBJ2-3	CASSGDPGAQYF	TGTGCCAGCAGCGGGGACCCCGGGGCGCAGTATTTT
.	TRBV7-2	.	15	TRBJ1-2	CASSLNFQGFYGYTF	TGTGCCAGCAGCTTAAATTTTCAGGGATTCTATGGCTACACCTTC
TRBD1	TRBV19	.	15	TRBJ1-5	CAGHRDRVSNQPQHF	TGTGCCGGCCACCGGGACAGAGTTAGCAATCAGCCCCAGCATTTT
.	TRBV29-1	.	15	TRBJ2-1	CSVQGGGPSYNEQFF	TGCAGCGTTCAAGGCGGGGGCCCTTCCTACAATGAGCAGTTCTTC
.	TRBV10-2	.	13	TRBJ1-2	CASRRTVPDGYTF	TGCGCCAGCAGACGGACAGTCCCCGATGGCTACACCTTC
.	TRBV7-2	.	17	TRBJ1-2	CASSTLKGQGGYYGYTF	TGTGCCAGCAGCACTCTCAAGGGGCAAGGGGGGTACTATGGCTACACCTTC
TRBD1	TRBV5-1	.	16	TRBJ2-7	CASSLGFQGVGYEQYF	TGCGCCAGCAGCTTAGGTTTCCAGGGGGTTGGGTACGAGCAGTACTTC
.	TRBV18	once	13	TRBJ2-6	CASSPLDTNVLTF	TGTGCCAGCTCACCACTTGACACCAACGTCCTGACTTTC
TRBD1	TRBV7-2	.	18	TRBJ1-3	CASSRLGQGASSGNTIYF	TGTGCCAGCAGCCGATTGGGACAGGGGGCTAGTTCTGGAAACACCATATATTTT
TRBD2	TRBV7-9	.	16	TRBJ2-1	CASSLVAGGPRGEQFF	TGTGCCAGCAGCTTAGTAGCGGGGGGCCCTAGGGGTGAGCAGTTCTTC
.	TRBV2	.	17	TRBJ1-3	CASIAWTVPTPGNTIYF	TGTGCCAGTATAGCCTGGACAGTCCCTACCCCTGGAAACACCATATATTTT
TRBD2	TRBV5-6	once	16	TRBJ2-1	CASSLQRGPIGNEQFF	TGTGCCAGCAGCTTGCAGCGGGGGCCGATCGGCAATGAGCAGTTCTTC
.	TRBV7-8	.	16	TRBJ1-4	CASSLKSRQSNEKLFF	TGTGCCAGCAGCTTAAAGTCCCGACAGAGTAATGAAAAACTGTTTTTT
TRBD1	TRBV7-2	.	14	TRBJ2-7	CASSLVQGTYEQYF	TGTGCCAGCAGCTTAGTACAGGGGACCTACGAGCAGTACTTC
TRBD2	TRBV7-9	.	15	TRBJ2-7	CASSLYSSGPLEQYF	TGTGCCAGCAGCTTATACTCTAGCGGGCCACTCGAGCAGTACTTC
.	TRBV5-1	.	15	TRBJ1-1	CASSLARVSNTEAFF	TGCGCCAGCAGCTTGGCGAGGGTTTCGAACACTGAAGCTTTCTTT
TRBD2	TRBV5-4	.	15	TRBJ2-1	CASSLVGSGRGEQFF	TGTGCCAGCAGCTTGGTGGGTAGCGGGAGAGGGGAGCAGTTCTTC
TRBD2	TRBV6-5	.	12	TRBJ2-3	CASSETSGTQYF	TGTGCCAGCAGCGAGACTAGCGGTACGCAGTATTTT
.	TRBV5-4	once	15	TRBJ2-3	CASSRSGTSTDTQYF	TGTGCCAGCAGCCGGTCCGGTACGAGCACAGATACGCAGTATTTT
.	TRBV11-2	.	12	TRBJ1-2	CASSRGPDGYTF	TGTGCCAGCAGCCGGGGCCCCGATGGCTACACCTTC
TRBD1	TRBV29-1	.	13	TRBJ2-7	CSVVGDRGYEQYF	TGCAGCGTTGTAGGGGACAGGGGCTACGAGCAGTACTTC
TRBD1	TRBV6-5	.	15	TRBJ1-2	CASSPAGEGAHGYTF	TGTGCCAGCAGCCCCGCCGGGGAGGGGGCCCATGGCTACACCTTC
.	TRBV29-1	.	15	TRBJ2-5	CSVEGSGARGGTQYF	TGCAGCGTTGAAGGCTCGGGAGCACGTGGAGGGACCCAGTACTTC
TRBD1	TRBV7-9	.	17	TRBJ1-3	CASSLAGTGWTRNTIYF	TGTGCCAGCAGCTTAGCGGGGACAGGGTGGACGAGAAACACCATATATTTT
.	TRBV2	few	12	TRBJ2-5	CASQTSGETQYF	TGTGCCAGCCAGACTAGTGGAGAGACCCAGTACTTC
.	TRBV6-5	.	15	TRBJ1-4	CASSYDSPTNEKLFF	TGTGCCAGCAGTTACGACAGCCCAACTAATGAAAAACTGTTTTTT
TRBD1	TRBV7-8	.	15	TRBJ1-2	CASSLLTGGNYGYTF	TGTGCCAGCAGCTTACTGACAGGGGGGAACTATGGCTACACCTTC
.	TRBV28	.	16	TRBJ2-7	CASSLFSGGQRYEQYF	TGTGCCAGCAGTTTATTCTCCGGGGGGCAACGGTACGAGCAGTACTTC
.	TRBV19	.	13	TRBJ2-7	CASSSSQGNKQYF	TGTGCCAGTAGTTCCTCCCAGGGGAACAAGCAGTACTTC
.	TRBV5-1	.	14	TRBJ2-5	CASSGLRGEETQYF	TGCGCCAGCAGCGGTTTAAGGGGCGAGGAGACCCAGTACTTC
.	TRBV19	.	14	TRBJ1-2	CASSTRNQVYGYTF	TGTGCCAGTAGTACCCGGAATCAGGTATATGGCTACACCTTC
TRBD2	TRBV2	.	14	TRBJ2-4	CASRDRLAGDPMHF	TGTGCCAGCAGGGACAGACTAGCGGGGGACCCCATGCACTTC
.	TRBV2	.	14	TRBJ2-2	CASSASGSTGELFF	TGTGCCAGCAGTGCCTCCGGGTCCACCGGGGAGCTGTTTTTT
.	TRBV30	.	13	TRBJ1-5	CAWSDGYNQPQHF	TGTGCCTGGAGTGACGGATACAATCAGCCCCAGCATTTT
.	TRBV6-1	.	13	TRBJ2-1	CASSVNPYNEQFF	TGTGCCAGCAGTGTAAATCCCTACAATGAGCAGTTCTTC
.	TRBV30	.	11	TRBJ1-1	CAWSVAGGAFF	TGTGCCTGGAGTGTTGCCGGGGGAGCTTTCTTT
TRBD1	TRBV28	few	13	TRBJ1-2	CASRDRGRGGYTF	TGTGCCAGCAGGGACAGGGGGCGCGGTGGCTACACCTTC
.	TRBV9	.	14	TRBJ1-1	CASSPPGVNTEAFF	TGTGCCAGCAGCCCCCCAGGGGTGAACACTGAAGCTTTCTTT
TRBD1	TRBV4-1	.	14	TRBJ2-7	CASSLWGQGVEQYF	TGCGCCAGCAGCCTCTGGGGACAGGGCGTCGAGCAGTACTTC
.	TRBV19	.	13	TRBJ2-7	CASSRDTNYEQYF	TGTGCCAGCAGCCGGGACACCAATTACGAGCAGTACTTC
TRBD1	TRBV11-2	.	17	TRBJ2-2	CASSLDLYRGLGGELFF	TGTGCCAGCAGCTTAGATTTGTACAGGGGGCTCGGAGGGGAGCTGTTTTTT
.	TRBV6-6	.	13	TRBJ2-5	CASNWGGSETQYF	TGTGCCAGCAATTGGGGGGGCTCAGAGACCCAGTACTTC
.	TRBV18	few	15	TRBJ2-5	CASSRSPGNQETQYF	TGTGCCAGCTCACGTAGTCCCGGGAATCAAGAGACCCAGTACTTC
TRBD1	TRBV7-2	once	13	TRBJ1-2	CASSLGAGGAYTF	TGTGCCAGCAGCTTAGGGGCAGGGGGCGCGTACACCTTC
TRBD2	TRBV4-2	once	14	TRBJ2-1	CASRATSGGNEQFF	TGTGCCAGCAGAGCAACTAGCGGGGGCAATGAGCAGTTCTTC
.	TRBV9	.	16	TRBJ1-4	CASSVGIGEANEKLFF	TGTGCCAGCAGCGTGGGAATCGGGGAAGCTAATGAAAAACTGTTTTTT
.	TRBV28	.	16	TRBJ1-1	CASKSGRGPMNTEAFF	TGTGCCAGCAAGTCGGGAAGGGGTCCGATGAACACTGAAGCTTTCTTT
.	TRBV6-1	.	13	TRBJ1-2	CASSPINLDGYTF	TGTGCCAGCAGTCCAATTAACTTGGATGGCTACACCTTC
TRBD1	TRBV6-1	.	14	TRBJ2-2	CASSRDRRPGELFF	TGTGCCAGCAGCCGGGACAGGCGCCCCGGGGAGCTGTTTTTT
TRBD1	TRBV19	.	19	TRBJ2-6	CASSIGLRDRAPGANVLTF	TGTGCCAGTAGTATAGGATTACGGGACAGGGCCCCTGGGGCCAACGTCCTGACTTTC
.	TRBV6-5	.	13	TRBJ2-1	CASSYGQSNEQFF	TGTGCCAGCAGTTACGGACAGAGCAATGAGCAGTTCTTC
.	TRBV2	.	18	TRBJ2-6	CASSRVTYDTKSGQRPDF	TGTGCCAGCAGTAGGGTAACTTACGATACAAAGTCGGGCCAACGTCCTGACTTC
.	TRBV6-1	.	12	TRBJ2-6	CAGVSGANVLTF	TGTGCCGGCGTCTCTGGGGCCAACGTCCTGACTTTC
.	TRBV5-1	.	14	TRBJ1-2	CASSLGGAGIGYTF	TGCGCCAGCAGCTTGGGCGGGGCAGGGATCGGCTACACCTTC
.	TRBV2	.	13	TRBJ2-7	CASSARKSYEQYF	TGTGCCAGCAGTGCCCGAAAGAGCTACGAGCAGTACTTC
.	TRBV19	.	14	TRBJ1-1	CASSIGTVDTEAFF	TGTGCCAGTAGTATTGGGACGGTTGATACTGAAGCTTTCTTT
.	TRBV19	.	15	TRBJ1-2	CASSPAVTPTHGYTF	TGTGCCAGTAGTCCCGCAGTTACCCCGACGCATGGCTACACCTTC